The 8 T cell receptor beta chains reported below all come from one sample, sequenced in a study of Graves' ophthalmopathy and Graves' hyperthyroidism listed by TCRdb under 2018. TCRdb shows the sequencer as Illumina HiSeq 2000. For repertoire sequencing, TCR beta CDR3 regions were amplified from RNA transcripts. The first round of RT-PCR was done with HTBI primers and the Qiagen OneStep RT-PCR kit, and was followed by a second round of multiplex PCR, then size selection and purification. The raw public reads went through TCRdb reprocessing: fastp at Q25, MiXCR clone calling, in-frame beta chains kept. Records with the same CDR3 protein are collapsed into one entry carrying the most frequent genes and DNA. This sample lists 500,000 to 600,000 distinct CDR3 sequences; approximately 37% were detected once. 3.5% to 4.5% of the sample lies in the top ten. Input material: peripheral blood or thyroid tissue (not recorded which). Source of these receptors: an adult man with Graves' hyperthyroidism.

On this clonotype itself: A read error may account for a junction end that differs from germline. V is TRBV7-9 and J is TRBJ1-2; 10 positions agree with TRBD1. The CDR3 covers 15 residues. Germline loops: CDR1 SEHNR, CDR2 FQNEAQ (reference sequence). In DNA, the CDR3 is TGTGCCGGCAGCTACCGGGACAGGGGAAGCTATGGCTACACCTTC. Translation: CAGSYRDRGSYGYTF. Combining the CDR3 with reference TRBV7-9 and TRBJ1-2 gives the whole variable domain DTGVSQNPRHKITKRGQNVTFRCDPISEHNRLYWYRQTLGQGPEFLTYFQNEAQLEKSRLLSDRFSAERPKGSFSTLEIQRTEQGDSAMYLCAGSYRDRGSYGYTFGSGTRLTVV.

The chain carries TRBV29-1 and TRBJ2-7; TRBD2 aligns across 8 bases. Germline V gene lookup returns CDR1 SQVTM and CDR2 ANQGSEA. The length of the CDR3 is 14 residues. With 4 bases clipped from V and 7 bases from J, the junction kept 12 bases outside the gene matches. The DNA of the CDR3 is TGCAGCGTTGGGGGGCGGGGGGAAAGCAATGAGCAGTACTTC. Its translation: CSVGGRGESNEQYF.

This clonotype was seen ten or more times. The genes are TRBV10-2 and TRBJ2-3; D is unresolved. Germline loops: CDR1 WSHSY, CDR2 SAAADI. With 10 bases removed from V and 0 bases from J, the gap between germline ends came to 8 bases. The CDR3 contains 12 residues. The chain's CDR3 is CATAESTDTQYF. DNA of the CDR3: TGCGCCACCGCGGAAAGCACAGATACGCAGTATTTT.

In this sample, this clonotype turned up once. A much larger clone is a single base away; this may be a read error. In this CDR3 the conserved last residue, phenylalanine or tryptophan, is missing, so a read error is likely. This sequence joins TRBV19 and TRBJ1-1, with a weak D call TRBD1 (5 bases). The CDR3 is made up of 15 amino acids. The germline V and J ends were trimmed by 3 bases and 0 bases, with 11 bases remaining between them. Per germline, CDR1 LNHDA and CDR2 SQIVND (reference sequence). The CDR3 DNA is TGTGCCAGTAGTATCGGAGGGGTCCTGAACACTGAAGCTTTCCTT. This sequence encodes CASSIGGVLNTEAFL.

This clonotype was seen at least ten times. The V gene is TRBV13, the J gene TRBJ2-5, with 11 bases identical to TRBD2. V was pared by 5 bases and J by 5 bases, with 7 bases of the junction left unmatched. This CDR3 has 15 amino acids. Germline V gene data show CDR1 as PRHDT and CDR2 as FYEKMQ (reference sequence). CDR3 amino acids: CASSPGVAGGETQYF. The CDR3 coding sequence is TGTGCCAGCAGCCCCGGGGTAGCGGGGGGGGAGACCCAGTACTTC.

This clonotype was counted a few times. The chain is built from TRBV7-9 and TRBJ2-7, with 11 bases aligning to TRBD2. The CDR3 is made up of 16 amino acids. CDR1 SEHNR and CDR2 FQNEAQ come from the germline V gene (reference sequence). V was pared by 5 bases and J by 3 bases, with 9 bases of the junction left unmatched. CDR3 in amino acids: CASSIGQTSGDYEQYF. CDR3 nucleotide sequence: TGTGCCAGCAGCATCGGACAGACTAGCGGGGACTACGAGCAGTACTTC.

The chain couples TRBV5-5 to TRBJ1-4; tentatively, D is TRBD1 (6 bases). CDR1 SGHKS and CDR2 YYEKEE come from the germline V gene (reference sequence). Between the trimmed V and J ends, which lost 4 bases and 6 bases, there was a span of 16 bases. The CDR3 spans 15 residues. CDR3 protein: CASSGDRGWDEKLFF. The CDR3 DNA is TGTGCCAGCAGCGGGGATAGGGGGTGGGATGAAAAACTGTTTTTT.

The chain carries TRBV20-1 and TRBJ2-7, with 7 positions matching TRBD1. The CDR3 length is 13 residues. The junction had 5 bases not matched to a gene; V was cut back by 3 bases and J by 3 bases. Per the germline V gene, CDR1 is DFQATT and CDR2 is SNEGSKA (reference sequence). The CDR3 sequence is CSASKGASYEQYF. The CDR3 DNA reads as TGCAGTGCTAGCAAGGGGGCCAGCTACGAGCAGTACTTC.